A selection of T cell receptor beta chains follows, all from one sample in a study of blood T cell repertoires in COVID-19. The protocol was immunoSEQ multiplex PCR, while the TCRdb copy is restricted to in-frame clones and leaves out a portion. The sample has tens of thousands of clones, roughly 90% seen once. The sequenced sample was peripheral blood. The source is a woman aged 80 or older with acute or convalescent COVID-19. CDR3s include the opening cysteine and the closing phenylalanine or tryptophan. D genes are given only for firm matches. Some rows mark clone size as missing; the rest say once, few, many or name a class of expanded clone.

>NA|TRBV12-3/TRBV12-4|TRBJ2-5|NA
TGTGCCAGCAGCGTAGCGGAACAAGAGACCCAGTACTTC
CASSVAEQETQYF
>NA|TRBV5-1|TRBJ1-6|NA
TGCGCCAGCAGCCTAGAAGGATCCAACTTCAATTCACCCCTCCACTTT
CASSLEGSNFNSPLHF
>NA|TRBV7-9|TRBJ2-7|NA
TGTGCCAGCAGCCCCGATAGGGGTGGATACGAGCACGAGCAGTACTTC
CASSPDRGGYEHEQYF
>NA|TRBV7-7|TRBJ2-1|NA
TGTGCTAGCAGCCCCCAGACAGGCAATGAGCAGTTCTTC
CASSPQTGNEQFF
>NA|TRBV3-1/TRBV3-2|TRBJ2-2|NA
TGTGCCAGCAGCATCAGTCCCACCGGGGAGCTGTTTTTT
CASSISPTGELFF
>NA|TRBV19|TRBJ1-1|NA
TGTGCCAGTAGTAGGGGGCAGAACACTGAAGCTTTCTTT
CASSRGQNTEAFF
>NA|TRBV10-3|TRBJ1-2|NA
TGTGCCATCAGTGAGCCGGACACCCAAGGGGGCTACACCTTC
CAISEPDTQGGYTF
>NA|TRBV5-1|TRBJ2-3|NA
TGCGCCAGCAGCCTACCCTCTAGCACAGATACGCAGTATTTT
CASSLPSSTDTQYF
>NA|TRBV18|TRBJ2-7|TRBD1
TGTGCCAGCTCACCGGGACAGGGTGACCCCTACGAGCAGTACTTC
CASSPGQGDPYEQYF
>NA|TRBV4-1|TRBJ1-2|NA
TGCGCCAGCAGCCCAAGTTCAGGGAACTATGGCTACACCTTC
CASSPSSGNYGYTF
>NA|TRBV28|TRBJ1-2|NA
TGTGCCAGCAAGGGGGGGCGGGTTGGCTACACCTTC
CASKGGRVGYTF
>NA|TRBV2|TRBJ1-5|NA
TGTGCCAGCAGTGAACAGGGGCAGAGACAGCCCCAGCATTTT
CASSEQGQRQPQHF
>NA|TRBV5-1|TRBJ1-4|NA
TGCGCCAGCAGCCCAGAACAGGGCGCGGGTAATGAAAAACTGTTTTTT
CASSPEQGAGNEKLFF
>NA|TRBV12-3/TRBV12-4|TRBJ2-2|NA
TGTGCCAGCAACAAGTTGGACACCGGGGAGCTGTTTTTT
CASNKLDTGELFF
>once|TRBV6-1|TRBJ1-4|TRBD1
TGTGCCAGCAGTGGCGGCTTGACAGGGGGCACCTCGTGGAATGAAAAACTGTTTTTT
CASSGGLTGGTSWNEKLFF
>NA|TRBV5-1|TRBJ2-1|TRBD2
TGCGCCAGCAGCTCGGGAGGACCCTACAATGAGCAGTTCTTC
CASSSGGPYNEQFF
>NA|TRBV4-1|TRBJ2-3|NA
TGCGCCAGCAGCCAAGATCGGGGAAATACGCAGTATTTT
CASSQDRGNTQYF
>NA|TRBV11-2|TRBJ1-2|TRBD1
TGTGCCAGCAGCTTAGGCTGGACAGGGGGCTCTGGCTACACCTTC
CASSLGWTGGSGYTF
>NA|TRBV5-1|TRBJ2-1|NA
TGCGCCAGCAGCCGGACGGACAGATCCTACAATGAGCAGTTCTTC
CASSRTDRSYNEQFF
>once|TRBV5-5|TRBJ2-7|NA
TGTGCCAGCAGCTCCTACAGGGAGTCGGACGAGCAGTACTTC
CASSSYRESDEQYF
>NA|TRBV6-5|TRBJ1-2|TRBD1
TGTGCCAGCAGTCCTAGACAGGGAGCTAACTATGGCTACACCTTC
CASSPRQGANYGYTF
>NA|TRBV18|TRBJ2-5|NA
TGTGCCAGCTCACCATTAATTGTCGCGGGGGCCCCCAGACAAGAGACCCAGTACTTC
CASSPLIVAGAPRQETQYF
>NA|TRBV15|TRBJ2-1|TRBD1
TGTGCCACCAGCAGAGAGATGGGACAGGGTGGCAATGAGCAGTTCTTC
CATSREMGQGGNEQFF
>NA|TRBV18|TRBJ1-2|TRBD1
TGTGCCAGCTCCCCCCCGGGACAGGGGGCGTTGGATGGCTACACCTTC
CASSPPGQGALDGYTF
>NA|TRBV5-6|TRBJ1-3|NA
TGTGCCAGCAGCTACCTGACAGAGACTGGAAACACCATATATTTT
CASSYLTETGNTIYF
>NA|TRBV30|TRBJ2-4|NA
TGTGCCTGGAGGGAACCGGGGGTTATCGTAACCAAAAACATTCAGTACTTC
CAWREPGVIVTKNIQYF
>NA|TRBV5-1|TRBJ2-6|TRBD1
TGCGCCAGCAGACCGACGACAGGGGGAGGTGGGGCCAACGTCCTGACTTTC
CASRPTTGGGGANVLTF
>few|TRBV7-9|TRBJ2-1|NA
TGTGCCAGCAGCTTGGCGGACAGTTCGAAGTTCTTC
CASSLADSSKFF
>NA|TRBV5-4|TRBJ2-7|NA
TGTGCCAGCAGCTTGGCGGGACCGTCAGGGGCCTACGAGCAGTACTTC
CASSLAGPSGAYEQYF
>NA|TRBV24-1|TRBJ2-5|NA
TGTGCCACCAGTGCGGATACGGCGGGGACCCAAGAGACCCAGTACTTC
CATSADTAGTQETQYF
>NA|TRBV25-1|TRBJ2-7|NA
TGTGCCAGCAGTGGTGCAGGGAGGTACGAGCAGTACTTC
CASSGAGRYEQYF
>once|TRBV3-1/TRBV3-2|TRBJ1-2|NA
TGTGCCAGCAGCCTGACGGGGGAGGGGTCTGGCTACACCTTC
CASSLTGEGSGYTF
>NA|TRBV5-1|TRBJ2-1|NA
TGCGCCAGCAGCTTGGAGCAGGACAATGAGCAGTTCTTC
CASSLEQDNEQFF
>NA|TRBV29-1|TRBJ1-2|NA
TGCAGCGCCGAAGGAGGGGGGGTTGCCTACACCTTC
CSAEGGGVAYTF
>NA|TRBV5-1|TRBJ1-1|NA
TGCGCCAGCAGCTTTACAGGGAACACTGAAGCTTTCTTT
CASSFTGNTEAFF
>NA|TRBV15|TRBJ1-2|TRBD1
TGTGCCACCAGCAGAGAGGACAGGGCGGATGGCTACACCTTC
CATSREDRADGYTF
>NA|TRBV6-5|TRBJ2-1|TRBD2
TGTGCCAGCAGCCAACTAGCGGGGGGCTTGGGTGAGCAGTTCTTC
CASSQLAGGLGEQFF
>NA|TRBV30|TRBJ2-1|NA
TGTGCCTGGAGTGTGAGTTTAACGGGGAGCTCCTACAATGAGCAGTTCTTC
CAWSVSLTGSSYNEQFF
>NA|TRBV5-1|TRBJ1-1|NA
TGCGCCAGCAGCATAGGACAGAGAAACACTGAAGCTTTCTTT
CASSIGQRNTEAFF
>NA|TRBV18|TRBJ2-1|TRBD1
TGTGCCAGCTCCCTCAGGGGGCCCTCGGGGGTAGCCTACAATGAGCAGTTCTTC
CASSLRGPSGVAYNEQFF
>NA|TRBV11-1|TRBJ2-1|NA
TGTGCCAGCAGCTTACGCCTAGGGGATGAGCAGTTCTTC
CASSLRLGDEQFF
>NA|TRBV19|TRBJ1-2|NA
TGTGCCAGTAGTGACAGCACGCGTGGCTACACCTTC
CASSDSTRGYTF
>NA|TRBV9|TRBJ1-4|TRBD1
TGTGCCAGCAGCCGGTCACAGGGGAATGAAAAACTGTTTTTT
CASSRSQGNEKLFF
>NA|TRBV19|TRBJ2-5|NA
TGTGCCAGTAGCCCCGGACAGCTCCAAGAGACCCAGTACTTC
CASSPGQLQETQYF
>NA|TRBV11-2|TRBJ2-2|TRBD2
TGTGCCAGCAGCTCGACCATAGACAGCCGGGAGGACACCGGGGAGCTGTTTTTT
CASSSTIDSREDTGELFF
>NA|TRBV23-1|TRBJ1-2|TRBD1
TGCGCCAGCCCTCCGGCGGAGGAGGGGGCGCGTGGCTACACCTTC
CASPPAEEGARGYTF
>NA|TRBV24-1|TRBJ2-1|TRBD2
TGTGCCACCAGTGATTTGAGGAGCGGGGCCTCCTACAATGAGCAGTTCTTC
CATSDLRSGASYNEQFF
>NA|TRBV7-9|TRBJ2-3|TRBD2
TGTGCCAGCAGCTTAGCGAGCGGGGGGAACACAGATACGCAGTATTTT
CASSLASGGNTDTQYF
>NA|TRBV5-1|TRBJ2-1|TRBD2
TGCGCCAGCAGCCCACGGACTAGCGGGATTGGAAATGAGCAGTTCTTC
CASSPRTSGIGNEQFF
>NA|TRBV4-1|TRBJ1-1|NA
TGCGCCAGCAGCCAACGTGCAGGGAGGTCTGAAGCTTTCTTT
CASSQRAGRSEAFF
>NA|TRBV14|TRBJ2-7|NA
TGTGCCAGCAGCCGGGCAGGGGAAGGCTACGAGCAGTACTTC
CASSRAGEGYEQYF
>NA|TRBV11-2|TRBJ2-1|TRBD2
TGTGCCAGCAGCTTCTCCCCGGGGCGGGGGGGCTTCAATGAGCAGTTCTTC
CASSFSPGRGGFNEQFF
>NA|TRBV6-5|TRBJ1-2|NA
TGTGCCAGCAGCCCCGTGGCAGGGGCCAAGGGCTACACCTTC
CASSPVAGAKGYTF
>NA|TRBV9|TRBJ2-2|TRBD2
TGTGCCAGCAGCCCCCGGGCGGGGGGGAACACCGGGGAGCTGTTTTTT
CASSPRAGGNTGELFF
>few|TRBV5-1|TRBJ2-2|NA
TGCGCCAGCACCGGAGGTAGGACCGGGGAGCTGTTTTTT
CASTGGRTGELFF
>few|TRBV6-1|TRBJ1-2|TRBD1
TGTGCCAGCAGTGAATCAGACAGGGGGCCGTGGTATGGCTACACCTTC
CASSESDRGPWYGYTF